The 27 T cell receptor beta chains in this list originate from one sample, sequenced in a study of blood T cell repertoires in COVID-19. The assay was immunoSEQ multiplex PCR, and TCRdb's table has in-frame clones only and misses some. The sample includes fewer than 200,000 clones, about nine tenths of them seen just once. Specimen: peripheral blood. Source of these receptors: a man aged 18 to 30 who had recovered from COVID-19.

This clone appeared a few times. The chain employs TRBV29-1 and TRBJ1-1, with D perhaps matching TRBD1 (5 bases). Trimming left V 4 bases short and J 11 bases short, with 11 bases between. Germline loops: CDR1 SQVTM, CDR2 ANQGSEA. This CDR3 contains 10 residues. The CDR3 reads CSVGEKGAFF. CDR3 coding DNA: TGCAGCGTTGGAGAAAAGGGGGCTTTCTTT.

This rearrangement joins TRBV6-5 to TRBJ2-7, with 8 positions matching TRBD1. The V gene end was trimmed by 6 bases and the J gene end by 1 base; junction bases not matched to a gene: 5. Germline V gives CDR1 MNHEY, CDR2 SVGAGI. CDR3 length: 14 residues. Here the CDR3 reads CASRAGQGSYEQYF. The CDR3, as DNA: TGTGCCAGCAGGGCCGGACAGGGTTCCTACGAGCAGTACTTC.

The chain has TRBV30 and TRBJ2-7, with 7 bases aligning to TRBD1. The V segment lost 5 bases and the J segment 2 bases; nucleotides outside the gene matches: 6. Germline V gene lookup returns CDR1 GTSNPN and CDR2 SVGIG (reference sequence). The CDR3 runs 13 residues. This CDR3 reads CAWEGDSPYEQYF. In DNA, the CDR3 is TGTGCCTGGGAGGGGGACAGTCCCTACGAGCAGTACTTC.

The chain is built from TRBV3-1 (or the pseudogene TRBV3-2) and TRBJ2-1; 16 bases agree with TRBD2. V lost 1 base and J lost 8; bases outside the gene matches: 11. The CDR3 is 19 residues long. The germline V gene encodes CDR1 LGHDT and CDR2 YNNKEL (reference sequence). The CDR3 sequence is CASSQAPGTSGRGSDEQFF. The CDR3 nucleotides are TGTGCCAGCAGCCAAGCCCCCGGGACTAGCGGGAGGGGGAGCGATGAGCAGTTCTTC.

V usage is TRBV4-3 and J usage is TRBJ2-5; 7 bases align to TRBD2. The CDR3 has 14 residues. Germline V gene sequence: CDR1 LGHNA, CDR2 YSLEER. V was pared by 0 bases and J by 4 bases, with 2 bases of the junction left unmatched. The CDR3 sequence is CASSQDRGVETQYF. As DNA, the CDR3 is TGCGCCAGCAGCCAAGATCGGGGGGTAGAGACCCAGTACTTC.

V gene TRBV28 combines with J gene TRBJ1-4; 7 bases match TRBD1. This CDR3 spans 18 amino acids. The germline CDR1 and CDR2 sequences are MDHEN and SYDVKM. V lost 3 bases and J lost 0; bases outside the gene matches: 10. This CDR3 reads CASSFTRQGLSTNEKLFF. CDR3 coding DNA: TGTGCCAGCAGTTTCACTCGACAGGGACTGTCAACTAATGAAAAACTGTTTTTT.

The V call is TRBV9, the J call TRBJ1-2; weak D call: TRBD1 (6 bases). Germline loops: CDR1 SGDLS, CDR2 YYNGEE. Trimming left V 5 bases short and J 2 bases short, with 16 bases between. CDR3 length: 15 amino acids. The CDR3 protein is CASSGVGAPNYGYTF. CDR3 sequence (DNA): TGTGCCAGCAGTGGGGTGGGGGCCCCGAACTATGGCTACACCTTC.

The V and J genes are TRBV4-2 and TRBJ1-4; 8 bases map to TRBD1. CDR3 length equals 16 residues. The trim removed 0 bases at V and 3 bases at J, leaving 3 bases unmatched. From germline, CDR1 is LGHNA and CDR2 YNFKEQ. The CDR3 protein is CASSQDATGANEKLFF. CDR3 nucleotide sequence: TGTGCCAGCAGCCAAGATGCGACAGGGGCTAATGAAAAACTGTTTTTT.

The J gene is TRBJ2-1, the V gene TRBV4-1; D perhaps matches TRBD1 (5 bases). The CDR3 sequence is 13 residues long. Germline loops: CDR1 MGHRA, CDR2 YSYEKL. Trimming shortened V by 0 bases and J by 8 bases, and 8 bases separated the two germline ends. In DNA, the CDR3 is TGCGCCAGCAGCCAAGATCAGGGTTATGAGCAGTTCTTC. It translates to CASSQDQGYEQFF.

This clone is a singleton in its sample. J is TRBJ2-2 and V is TRBV4-3, with TRBD1 identical over 9 bases. J was trimmed by 7 bases and V by 4 bases; bases with no gene match: 4. Looked up from germline, CDR1 is LGHNA and CDR2 is YSLEER. The CDR3 sequence is 14 residues long. The CDR3 spells CASSLTGGSGELFF. In DNA, the CDR3 is TGCGCCAGCAGCCTCACAGGGGGCAGCGGGGAGCTGTTTTTT.

The chain couples TRBV7-2 to TRBJ2-2; 11 nucleotides agree with TRBD2. J was trimmed by 6 bases and V by 5 bases; bases with no gene match: 14. Germline-derived CDR1 and CDR2 are SGHTA and FQGNSA. The CDR3 runs to 18 residues. Written as DNA, the CDR3 is TGTGCCAGCAGCGAATCCCTCACTAGCGGGAGAGTGGCCGGGGAGCTGTTTTTT. Translated: CASSESLTSGRVAGELFF. Together with reference TRBV7-2 and TRBJ2-2, the CDR3 gives the full variable domain: GAGVSQSPSNKVTEKGKDVELRCDPISGHTALYWYRQSLGQGLEFLIYFQGNSAPDKSGLPSDRFSAERTGGSVSTLTIQRTQQEDSAVYLCASSESLTSGRVAGELFFGEGSRLTVL.

The rearrangement links TRBV5-4 to TRBJ1-1; the D is unclear. V was cut by 5 bases and J by 1 base, with 9 bases left in between. Germline CDR1 is SGHNT and CDR2 is YYREEE (reference sequence). The CDR3 consists of 13 residues. The CDR3 sequence is CASRTTENTEAFF. DNA of the CDR3: TGTGCCAGCAGAACTACGGAGAACACTGAAGCTTTCTTT.

In DNA form, the CDR3 reads TGTGCCAGCAGCAGCGGGACAGGGGATGGTGAAGCTTTCTTT. Translation: CASSSGTGDGEAFF. This chain links TRBV21-1 with TRBJ1-1; the D call in the table, TRBD1, was not verified against the DNA. TRBV21-1 constitutes a pseudogene. CDR3 length equals 14 residues.

The chain carries TRBV6-5 and TRBJ1-1; possibly TRBD1 for D (5 bases). The ends were cut back, 6 bases at V and 6 bases at J, with 11 bases in the middle. This CDR3 has 12 residues. Germline V gene lookup returns CDR1 MNHEY and CDR2 SVGAGI. The DNA for the CDR3 is TGTGCCAGCAGGGGGGGTCGCGCTGAAGCTTTCTTT. Amino acid sequence: CASRGGRAEAFF.

V usage is TRBV9 and J usage is TRBJ2-5; 10 nucleotides agree with TRBD1. CDR1 and CDR2 (germline): SGDLS, YYNGEE. The V segment lost 4 bases and the J segment 3 bases; nucleotides outside the gene matches: 6. The CDR3 covers 15 residues. Here the CDR3 reads CASSFRGTGEETQYF. As DNA, the CDR3 is TGTGCCAGCAGCTTTCGCGGGACAGGGGAAGAGACCCAGTACTTC.

The chain is built from TRBV3-1 (or the pseudogene TRBV3-2) and TRBJ1-2; 7 nucleotides line up with TRBD1. Trimming at V came to 1 base and at J to 6 bases, leaving 8 bases not matched to a gene. CDR3 size: 15 residues. Germline V gene sequence: CDR1 LGHDT, CDR2 YNNKEL (reference sequence). CDR3 DNA sequence: TGTGCCAGCAGCCAAGCTCAAACAGGGGTGAATGGCTACACCTTC. Translating it yields CASSQAQTGVNGYTF.

V is TRBV12-3 or TRBV12-4 and J is TRBJ1-1; the D is unclear. Trimming pared 7 bases from V and 5 bases from J, leaving 14 bases between. The CDR3 sequence is 13 residues long. CDR3 nucleotides: TGTGCCAGCACCCCTGTGCCCAGGACTGAAGCTTTCTTT. Its protein is CASTPVPRTEAFF.

V is TRBV6-5 and J is TRBJ1-4; 9 bases agree with TRBD1. The CDR3 is made up of 15 amino acids. After removal of 5 bases from V and 7 bases from J, the junction contained 8 bases not matched to a gene. Germline-derived CDR1 and CDR2 are MNHEY and SVGAGI. The CDR3 region has the DNA TGTGCCAGCAGTAGTATCGGGACAGGGAGTGAAAAACTGTTTTTT. Translated: CASSSIGTGSEKLFF.

This clone was detected once. CDR3 in amino acids: CSVESPAGQTQYF. DNA of the CDR3: TGCAGCGTTGAATCCCCGGCGGGCCAGACCCAGTACTTC. This rearrangement joins TRBV29-1 to TRBJ2-5, with D possibly being TRBD2 (5 bases). Trimming cost V 2 bases and J 6 bases, with 13 bases left between them. The CDR3 is 13 amino acids. Germline V CDR1 and CDR2: SQVTM, ANQGSEA. Drawing the rest from reference TRBV29-1 and TRBJ2-5, the complete variable domain is SAVISQKPSRDICQRGTSLTIQCQVDSQVTMMFWYRQQPGQSLTLIATANQGSEATYESGFVIDKFPISRPNLTFSTLTVSNMSPEDSSIYLCSVESPAGQTQYFGPGTRLLVL.

The rearrangement links TRBV2 to TRBJ2-7, with 7 bases fitting TRBD2. J lost 4 bases, V lost 0 bases, and 6 bases had no gene match. The CDR3 length is 15 residues. Germline-derived CDR1 and CDR2 are SNHLY and FYNNEI. CDR3 residues: CASSEAGGGSYEQYF. CDR3 bases: TGTGCCAGCAGTGAAGCCGGAGGCGGGAGTTACGAGCAGTACTTC.

The chain employs TRBV5-4 and TRBJ2-3; TRBD2 agrees at 9 bases. The CDR3 consists of 13 residues. V shed 7 bases, J shed 5 bases, and the junction held 5 bases outside the gene matches. Germline CDR1 and CDR2: SGHNT and YYREEE (reference sequence). The CDR3 protein is CASGAGGRDTQYF. CDR3 in DNA: TGTGCCAGCGGGGCGGGAGGGAGAGATACGCAGTATTTT.

The chain couples TRBV9 to TRBJ2-1; TRBD2 is a possible D gene (5 bases). The CDR3 loop spans 14 amino acids. The V gene's germline CDR1 is SGDLS and CDR2 YYNGEE. Deletions cut 3 bases from V and 9 bases from J, with 16 bases between. CDR3 residues: CASSAAYLAGEQFF. The CDR3 DNA is TGTGCCAGCAGCGCCGCCTACCTAGCTGGTGAGCAGTTCTTC.

The chain is built from TRBV6-4 and TRBJ2-7, with 10 nucleotides matching TRBD1. The CDR3 is 16 residues long. V shed 0 bases and J 5 bases; nucleotides not matched to a gene: 7. Germline V CDR1 and CDR2: MRHNA, SNTAGT. This chain's CDR3 is CASSDSGTGERHEQYF. As DNA, the CDR3 is TGTGCCAGCAGTGACTCAGGGACAGGGGAGAGGCACGAGCAGTACTTC.

V usage is TRBV9 and J usage is TRBJ1-3; D may be TRBD1 (5 bases). V was trimmed by 3 bases and J by 6 bases, leaving 10 bases between them. From germline, CDR1 is SGDLS and CDR2 YYNGEE. CDR3 size: 13 residues. The CDR3 is CASSARQQNTIYF. In DNA form, the CDR3 reads TGTGCCAGCAGCGCCCGACAGCAAAACACCATATATTTT. The full variable domain, in which reference TRBV9 and TRBJ1-3 provide the parts outside the CDR3, is DSGVTQTPKHLITATGQRVTLRCSPRSGDLSVYWYQQSLDQGLQFLIQYYNGEERAKGNILERFSAQQFPDLHSELNLSSLELGDSALYFCASSARQQNTIYFGEGSWLTVV.

In its sample, this clone was seen once. The rearrangement joins TRBV28 to TRBJ2-1, with D perhaps matching TRBD2 (5 bases). Trimming cost V 6 bases and J 1 base, with 16 bases left between them. CDR3 length: 16 amino acids. Germline CDR1 MDHEN, CDR2 SYDVKM. CDR3 nucleotides: TGTGCCAGCAGCATAATAGCTGGAGGATCCTACAATGAGCAGTTCTTC. Translating gives CASSIIAGGSYNEQFF.

The V gene is TRBV5-6, the J gene TRBJ2-2; 10 bases fit TRBD1. The germline CDR1 and CDR2 sequences are SGHDT and YYEEEE. There are 16 residues in the CDR3. V gave up 5 bases and J gave up 8 bases; unmatched junction bases: 12. Here the CDR3 reads CASSLRDRGRLGELFF. As DNA, the CDR3 is TGTGCCAGCAGTCTCCGGGACAGGGGCCGCCTAGGGGAGCTGTTTTTT.

The chain is built from TRBV5-1 and TRBJ2-3; 9 bases align to TRBD2. This CDR3 spans 16 amino acids. The J segment lost 4 bases and the V segment lost 4 bases, leaving 10 bases of the junction unmatched. Germline V gene lookup returns CDR1 SGHRS and CDR2 YFSETQ. CDR3 region: CASSVRAGGVSDTQYF. The CDR3 bases are TGCGCCAGCAGCGTACGAGCGGGAGGTGTCTCAGATACGCAGTATTTT.